The rows below give T cell receptor beta chains drawn from one sample of a study of identical twins. MiXCR, applied by TCRdb to the 5' RACE reads, yields one record per CDR3 protein. Of fewer than 650,000 distinct CDR3 sequences in the sample, just under 10% are singletons; the top ten hold approximately 3%. The data also belong to a second study, concerning yellow fever vaccine responses in identical twins.

The sample consisted of PBMCs. The receptors derive from a woman younger than 35 in good health. Each CDR3 is given with its conserved first and last residue. A D gene is named only where the DNA matches it firmly. The size field is filled for only some rows; it gives once, few, many or a size class.

CDR3: CSVEDLEPYEQYF
DNA: TGCAGCGTTGAAGATCTTGAACCCTACGAGCAGTACTTC
J: TRBJ2-7
size: many
D: .
V: TRBV29-1

CDR3: CASRAGNSYEQYF
DNA: TGCGCCAGCAGGGCAGGTAATTCCTACGAGCAGTACTTC
J: TRBJ2-7
size: many
D: .
V: TRBV5-1

CDR3: CASSAPTGTAYEQYF
DNA: TGTGCCAGCAGCGCGCCCACCGGGACAGCCTACGAGCAGTACTTC
J: TRBJ2-7
size: few
D: TRBD1
V: TRBV5-4

CDR3: CSVEGYQQTNTEAFF
DNA: TGCAGCGTAGAGGGATACCAACAGACGAACACTGAAGCTTTCTTT
J: TRBJ1-1
size: .
D: .
V: TRBV29-1

CDR3: CSVGMAGAQYF
DNA: TGCAGCGTGGGGATGGCCGGGGCGCAGTATTTT
J: TRBJ2-3
size: .
D: .
V: TRBV29-1

CDR3: CASSPEAGTGRETQYF
DNA: TGTGCCAGCAGCCCCGAGGCCGGGACAGGACGGGAGACCCAGTACTTC
J: TRBJ2-5
size: .
D: TRBD1
V: TRBV6-2/TRBV6-3

CDR3: CASSGGPGTYNEQFF
DNA: TGTGCCAGCAGTGGAGGTCCTGGGACCTACAATGAGCAGTTCTTC
J: TRBJ2-1
size: .
D: .
V: TRBV7-9

CDR3: CSARPRGGTYEQYF
DNA: TGCAGTGCTAGACCCCGCGGGGGCACCTACGAGCAGTACTTC
J: TRBJ2-7
size: .
D: .
V: TRBV20-1

CDR3: CASTEGEVANEQFF
DNA: TGTGCCAGCACTGAGGGAGAGGTAGCGAATGAGCAGTTCTTC
J: TRBJ2-1
size: many
D: .
V: TRBV6-2/TRBV6-3

CDR3: CASSQGRGPHNEQFF
DNA: TGTGCCAGCAGCCAGGGCAGGGGGCCCCACAATGAGCAGTTCTTC
J: TRBJ2-1
size: .
D: TRBD1
V: TRBV3-1

CDR3: CASSPTSGSAYNEQFF
DNA: TGCGCCAGCAGCCCTACTAGCGGGAGCGCCTACAATGAGCAGTTCTTC
J: TRBJ2-1
size: .
D: TRBD2
V: TRBV5-1

CDR3: CSATGGGYEQYF
DNA: TGCAGTGCTACTGGGGGGGGCTACGAGCAGTACTTC
J: TRBJ2-7
size: .
D: TRBD2
V: TRBV20-1